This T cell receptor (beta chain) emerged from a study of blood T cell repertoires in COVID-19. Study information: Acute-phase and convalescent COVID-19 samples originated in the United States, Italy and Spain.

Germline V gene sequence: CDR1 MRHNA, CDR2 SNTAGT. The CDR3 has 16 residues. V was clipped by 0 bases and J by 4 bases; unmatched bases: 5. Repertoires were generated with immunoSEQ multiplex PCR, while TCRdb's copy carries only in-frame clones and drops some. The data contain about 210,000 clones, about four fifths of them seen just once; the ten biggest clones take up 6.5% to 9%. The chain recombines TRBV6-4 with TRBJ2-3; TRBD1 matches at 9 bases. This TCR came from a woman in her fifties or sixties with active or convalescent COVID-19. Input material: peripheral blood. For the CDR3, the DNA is TGTGCCAGCAGTGACTCGAAAACAGGGGGCGCAGATACGCAGTATTTT. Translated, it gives CASSDSKTGGADTQYF.